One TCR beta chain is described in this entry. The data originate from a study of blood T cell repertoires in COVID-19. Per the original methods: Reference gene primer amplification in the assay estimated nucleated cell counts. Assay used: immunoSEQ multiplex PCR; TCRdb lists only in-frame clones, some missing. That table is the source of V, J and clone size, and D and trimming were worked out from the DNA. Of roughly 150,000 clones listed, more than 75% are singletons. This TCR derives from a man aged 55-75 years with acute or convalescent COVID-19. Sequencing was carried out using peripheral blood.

CDR3 amino acids: CASSTGAQDTQYF. The CDR3, as DNA: TGCGCCAGCAGCACGGGTGCTCAGGATACGCAGTATTTT. This rearrangement joins TRBV5-1 to TRBJ2-3, with no clear D. Germline V lookup: CDR1 SGHRS, CDR2 YFSETQ. The ends were cut back, 4 bases at V and 6 bases at J, with 12 bases in the middle. The CDR3 is 13 residues long.